A single sample is the source of the 23 T cell receptor beta chains below, sequenced in a study of graft-versus-host responses after intestinal transplantation. Here immunoSEQ multiplex PCR was the method, and the copy in TCRdb shows in-frame clones only, minus some. The sample carries over 90,000 clones, 91% recorded once. Which antigens these TCRs recognize remains unknown. The starting material was unstimulated CD8+ T cells sorted from spleen or lymph node cells, obtained before intestinal transplant. The receptors derive from a human donor who received an intestinal transplant.

The chain carries TRBV6-5 and TRBJ2-5, with D possibly TRBD1 on 6 matching bases. This CDR3 contains 15 residues. Trimming took 8 bases from V and 7 from J, leaving 23 bases between them. In germline, CDR1 is MNHEY, CDR2 SVGAGI. As DNA, the CDR3 is TGTGCCAGCTGGGGGCCTACCAACGCAAGGCGGACCCAGTACTTC. Translating gives CASWGPTNARRTQYF.

The chain's CDR3 is CASSYPRGYGYTF. The CDR3 DNA follows: TGTGCCAGCAGTTACCCCCGGGGGTATGGCTACACCTTC. The chain combines TRBV6-5 with TRBJ1-2, with a possible D match to TRBD1 (5 bases). Germline V gene data show CDR1 as MNHEY and CDR2 as SVGAGI. The CDR3 is 13 amino acids. Trimming removed 2 bases at V and 5 bases at J, with 9 bases between.

The chain joins TRBV15 to TRBJ2-1; 15 bases agree with TRBD2. The CDR3 length is 15 residues. Germline V gives CDR1 LNHNV, CDR2 YYDKDF (reference sequence). After removal of 6 bases from V and 6 bases from J, the junction contained 3 bases not matched to a gene. DNA of the CDR3: TGTGCCACCAGTCCGGGACTAGCGGGGGGCAATGAGCAGTTCTTC. This gives the protein CATSPGLAGGNEQFF. Complete variable domain (other parts from reference TRBV15 and TRBJ2-1): DAMVIQNPRYQVTQFGKPVTLSCSQTLNHNVMYWYQQKSSQAPKLLFHYYDKDFNNEADTPDNFQSRRPNTSFCFLDIRSPGLGDTAMYLCATSPGLAGGNEQFFGPGTRLTVL.

The chain joins TRBV5-1 to TRBJ2-1; 16 bases are a match to TRBD2. The ends lost 0 bases at V and 5 bases at J; junction bases unmatched: 5. Germline loops: CDR1 SGHRS, CDR2 YFSETQ. The CDR3 extends over 18 amino acids. The CDR3 bases are TGCGCCAGCAGCTTGGGGGGACTAGCGGGAGGGTTCGACAATGAGCAGTTCTTC. It encodes CASSLGGLAGGFDNEQFF.

This sequence joins TRBV7-9 and TRBJ1-2; D not resolved. Germline values: CDR1 SEHNR, CDR2 FQNEAQ (reference sequence). This CDR3 has 12 residues. Trimming left V 1 base short and J 6 bases short, with 6 bases between. CDR3 protein: CASSLVEDGYTF. The CDR3 DNA reads TGTGCCAGCAGCTTAGTCGAGGATGGCTACACCTTC.

This rearrangement joins TRBV7-9 to TRBJ2-1, with 7 bases identical to TRBD2. There are 19 residues in the CDR3. The V gene end was trimmed by 4 bases and the J gene end by 3 bases; junction bases not matched to a gene: 18. CDR1 and CDR2 (germline): SEHNR, FQNEAQ (reference sequence). The CDR3 loop reads CASSSITGGTNNYYNEQFF. In DNA, the CDR3 is TGTGCCAGCAGCTCTATAACCGGGGGGACTAACAACTACTACAATGAGCAGTTCTTC.

V gene TRBV27 combines with J gene TRBJ2-7; 7 bases align to TRBD1. This CDR3 is built from 15 residues. After removal of 5 bases from V and 2 bases from J, the junction contained 9 bases not matched to a gene. Germline loops: CDR1 MNHEY, CDR2 SMNVEV (reference sequence). CDR3 sequence (DNA): TGTGCCAGCAGTCCCCTAGGGACAGCAGCCTACGAGCAGTACTTC. Amino acid sequence: CASSPLGTAAYEQYF.

The chain combines TRBV9 with TRBJ1-4; tentative D call: TRBD1 (5 bases). Trimming cost V 0 bases and J 5 bases, with 20 bases left between them. CDR1 is SGDLS, CDR2 YYNGEE, per germline. This CDR3 has 18 residues. CDR3 in amino acids: CASSVEWWDSRRNEKLFF. CDR3 sequence (DNA): TGTGCCAGCAGCGTAGAGTGGTGGGACTCTAGGAGGAATGAAAAACTGTTTTTT.

The chain uses TRBV7-3 and TRBJ2-1; weak D call: TRBD2 (5 bases). The CDR3 is 17 residues long. V was cut by 1 base and J by 7 bases, with 20 bases left in between. CDR1 SGHTA and CDR2 FQGTGA come from the germline V gene. The CDR3 spells CASSLRPGFDSVNEQFF. CDR3 bases: TGTGCCAGCAGCTTAAGACCGGGTTTCGATAGCGTTAATGAGCAGTTCTTC.

The chain employs TRBV29-1 and TRBJ2-7, with a weak D call TRBD2 (5 bases). CDR3 length equals 15 residues. The V gene lost 0 bases and the J gene lost 0 bases, with 12 bases spanning the gap. Germline CDR1 and CDR2: SQVTM and ANQGSEA. In DNA form, the CDR3 reads TGCAGCGTTGAAGAAGGGAGCGCTAGCTCCTACGAGCAGTACTTC. Translating gives CSVEEGSASSYEQYF.

The chain links TRBV9 to TRBJ2-3; 11 nucleotides match TRBD2. The CDR3 is made up of 18 amino acids. Germline V gene lookup returns CDR1 SGDLS and CDR2 YYNGEE. The J segment lost 3 bases and the V segment lost 3 bases, leaving 12 bases of the junction unmatched. CDR3 sequence reads: CASSASIRLAGGTDTQYF. The CDR3 DNA is TGTGCCAGCAGCGCCTCCATTCGTCTAGCGGGGGGAACAGATACGCAGTATTTT.

The V call is TRBV9, the J call TRBJ2-3; 9 bases match TRBD2. CDR1 SGDLS and CDR2 YYNGEE come from the germline V gene. The CDR3 runs 17 residues. The junction had 10 bases not matched to a gene; V was cut back by 4 bases and J by 1 base. The CDR3 bases are TGTGCCAGCAGCCCTCTGGTGGTAGCGGGGGGCACAGATACGCAGTATTTT. This encodes CASSPLVVAGGTDTQYF.

The gene calls are TRBV5-5 and TRBJ1-1, with D perhaps TRBD1 (6 bases). CDR1 SGHKS and CDR2 YYEKEE come from the germline V gene (reference sequence). The length of the CDR3 is 14 residues. V lost 0 bases to trimming and J lost 1 base, with 7 bases between them. CDR3 DNA sequence: TGTGCCAGCAGCTTGGGCAGGGGGAACACTGAAGCTTTCTTT. It encodes CASSLGRGNTEAFF.

The chain combines TRBV7-8 with TRBJ1-2; D possibly corresponds to TRBD1 (6 bases). The CDR3 is made up of 14 amino acids. The germline V gene encodes CDR1 SGHVS and CDR2 FQNEAQ. The germline V and J ends were trimmed by 1 base and 5 bases, with 11 bases remaining between them. The CDR3, as DNA: TGTGCCAGCAGCTTAGGGGGGCTACAGTATGGCTACACCTTC. It encodes CASSLGGLQYGYTF. Full variable domain (outside the CDR3, taken from reference TRBV7-8 and TRBJ1-2): GAGVSQSPRYKVAKRGQDVALRCDPISGHVSLFWYQQALGQGPEFLTYFQNEAQLDKSGLPSDRFFAERPEGSVSTLKIQRTQQEDSAVYLCASSLGGLQYGYTFGSGTRLTVV.

This chain connects TRBV6-1 to TRBJ1-3; D is perhaps TRBD1 (6 bases). Germline-derived CDR1 and CDR2 are MNHNS and SASEGT. V lost 4 bases, J lost 0 bases, and 10 bases lay in between. CDR3 length: 15 amino acids. In DNA form, the CDR3 reads TGTGCCAGCAGTGTATACAGGGCCTCTGGAAACACCATATATTTT. It yields the protein CASSVYRASGNTIYF.

The V and J genes are TRBV7-8 and TRBJ2-3; 9 nucleotides agree with TRBD2. This CDR3 is built from 17 residues. With 1 base clipped from V and 6 bases from J, the junction kept 11 bases outside the gene matches. From germline, CDR1 is SGHVS and CDR2 FQNEAQ. The CDR3 DNA sequence: TGTGCCAGCAGCTTAGAAGCTGCGGGGGGGCCTGCGGATACGCAGTATTTT. It yields the protein CASSLEAAGGPADTQYF.

The V and J genes are TRBV28 and TRBJ1-4, with D possibly being TRBD1 (5 bases). The CDR3 has 15 amino acids. Germline CDR1 MDHEN, CDR2 SYDVKM. Trimming removed 2 bases at V and 4 bases at J, with 11 bases between. The CDR3 sequence: CASSLQQEHNEKLFF. As DNA, the CDR3 is TGTGCCAGCAGTTTACAACAGGAGCATAATGAAAAACTGTTTTTT. Drawing the rest from reference TRBV28 and TRBJ1-4, the complete variable domain is DVKVTQSSRYLVKRTGEKVFLECVQDMDHENMFWYRQDPGLGLRLIYFSYDVKMKEKGDIPEGYSVSREKKERFSLILESASTNQTSMYLCASSLQQEHNEKLFFGSGTQLSVL.

The chain couples TRBV5-1 to TRBJ2-1, with D tentatively TRBD2 (6 bases). The germline V and J ends were trimmed by 4 bases and 8 bases, with 19 bases remaining between them. The CDR3 consists of 15 residues. CDR1 and CDR2 (germline): SGHRS, YFSETQ. CDR3 in amino acids: CASSPLSGGWYEQFF. For the CDR3, the DNA is TGCGCCAGCAGCCCACTTAGCGGAGGATGGTATGAGCAGTTCTTC.

The chain links TRBV4-1 to TRBJ1-2, with D perhaps TRBD1 (6 bases). The ends were cut back, 3 bases at V and 2 bases at J, with 22 bases in the middle. Germline V lookup: CDR1 MGHRA, CDR2 YSYEKL. The CDR3 has 18 amino acids. CDR3 sequence (DNA): TGCGCCAGCAGCCAGATAGCCGAGGGGCCCCAGGGGAACTATGGCTACACCTTC. The encoded protein is CASSQIAEGPQGNYGYTF.

The chain joins TRBV7-2 to TRBJ1-6, with 10 bases fitting TRBD1. Germline CDR1 reads SGHTA; CDR2 reads FQGNSA. The CDR3 has 14 residues. J gave up 10 bases and V 8 bases, and 8 bases lay outside the gene matches. The CDR3 protein is CASRPTGGRSPLHF. The CDR3 DNA follows: TGTGCCAGCCGACCGACAGGGGGCAGATCACCCCTCCACTTT. Looking up the rest from reference TRBV7-2 and TRBJ1-6 gives the full variable domain: GAGVSQSPSNKVTEKGKDVELRCDPISGHTALYWYRQSLGQGLEFLIYFQGNSAPDKSGLPSDRFSAERTGGSVSTLTIQRTQQEDSAVYLCASRPTGGRSPLHFGNGTRLTVT.

The chain uses TRBV9 and TRBJ1-1; 7 nucleotides agree with TRBD1. Germline CDR1 reads SGDLS; CDR2 reads YYNGEE. The CDR3 totals 14 residues. Losses at the gene ends were 5 bases for V and 3 bases for J; bases not matched to a gene: 7. CDR3 coding DNA: TGTGCCAGCAGAAAGGGGGCTGGAGACACTGAAGCTTTCTTT. This sequence encodes CASRKGAGDTEAFF.

The chain carries TRBV5-1 and TRBJ2-5; no definite D call. The CDR3 is 13 residues long. Between the trimmed V and J ends, which lost 1 base and 5 bases, there was a span of 9 bases. The V gene's germline CDR1 is SGHRS and CDR2 YFSETQ. This CDR3 reads CASSLYPRETQYF. The CDR3, as DNA: TGCGCCAGCAGCTTGTACCCGAGGGAGACCCAGTACTTC.

The rearrangement links TRBV19 to TRBJ1-5; weak D call: TRBD1 (6 bases). V shed 5 bases and J shed 1 base, with 12 bases lying between them. The CDR3 contains 15 residues. Germline V lookup: CDR1 LNHDA, CDR2 SQIVND (reference sequence). CDR3 residues: CASSLQGVSNQPQHF. CDR3 DNA sequence: TGTGCCAGTAGTCTACAGGGTGTAAGCAATCAGCCCCAGCATTTT.